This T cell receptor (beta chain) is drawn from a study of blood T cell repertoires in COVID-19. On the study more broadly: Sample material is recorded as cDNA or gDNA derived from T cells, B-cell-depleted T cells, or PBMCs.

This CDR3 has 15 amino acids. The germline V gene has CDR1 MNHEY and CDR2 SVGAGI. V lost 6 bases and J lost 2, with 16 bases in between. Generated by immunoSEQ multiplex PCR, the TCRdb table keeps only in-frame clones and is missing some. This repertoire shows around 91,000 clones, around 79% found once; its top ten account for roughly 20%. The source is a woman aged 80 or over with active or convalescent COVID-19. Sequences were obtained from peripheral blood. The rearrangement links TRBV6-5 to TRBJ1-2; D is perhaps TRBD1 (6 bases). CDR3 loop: CASSGGPLPNYGYTF. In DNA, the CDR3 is TGTGCCAGCAGCGGGGGGCCCCTCCCCAACTATGGCTACACCTTC.